One and the same sample provided the 9 T cell receptor beta chains below, sequenced in a study of cytomegalovirus exposure and HLA in healthy donors. The PCR contained 60 Vbeta and 13 Jbeta primers. Repertoires were generated with immunoSEQ multiplex PCR, while TCRdb's copy carries only in-frame clones and drops some. The table records about 180,000 clones, 77% of them present only once. Sequencing was done on a sample of PBMCs. These receptors all stem from a man younger than 30 in good health and CMV-seronegative.

The chain joins TRBV5-1 to TRBJ2-6; 8 nucleotides agree with TRBD2. Trimming removed 6 bases from V and 2 bases from J; junction bases left unmatched: 4. Germline V CDR1 and CDR2: SGHRS, YFSETQ. The CDR3 consists of 15 residues. DNA of the CDR3: TGCGCCAGCAACGCGGGAGGAGCTGGGGCCAACGTCCTGACTTTC. It encodes CASNAGGAGANVLTF.

This sequence joins TRBV27 and TRBJ2-1, with D possibly TRBD1 on 6 matching bases. Between the trimmed V and J ends, which lost 4 bases and 0 bases, there was a span of 10 bases. This CDR3 has 15 residues. Looked up from germline, CDR1 is MNHEY and CDR2 is SMNVEV (reference sequence). CDR3 bases: TGTGCCAGCAGTTCCGGACAGAGCTCCTACAATGAGCAGTTCTTC. It encodes CASSSGQSSYNEQFF.

This chain joins TRBV2 and TRBJ1-1; perhaps TRBD1 as D (5 bases). Germline V gene data show CDR1 as SNHLY and CDR2 as FYNNEI. The germline V and J ends were trimmed by 3 bases and 0 bases, with 11 bases remaining between them. This CDR3 has 15 amino acids. This chain's CDR3 is CASSDLGRVNTEAFF. The CDR3 DNA follows: TGTGCCAGCAGTGACCTCGGCAGGGTGAACACTGAAGCTTTCTTT.

V is TRBV6-4 and J is TRBJ2-7, with 8 positions matching TRBD2. The CDR3 covers 18 residues. V lost 7 bases, J lost 0 bases, and 17 bases stayed unmatched. Germline values: CDR1 MRHNA, CDR2 SNTAGT. This CDR3 reads CASIGRSGKAVPSYEQYF. In DNA form, the CDR3 reads TGTGCCAGCATCGGCCGTAGCGGGAAAGCCGTCCCCTCCTACGAGCAGTACTTC.

This clone was found many times. This chain links TRBV5-6 with TRBJ1-2; no reliable D call. Trimming stripped 2 bases from V and 5 bases from J, with 10 bases between. In germline, CDR1 is SGHDT, CDR2 YYEEEE. The CDR3 has 13 amino acids. The CDR3 here is CASSLLEEYGYTF. DNA of the CDR3: TGTGCCAGCAGCTTACTAGAGGAGTATGGCTACACCTTC.

This chain links TRBV23-1 with TRBJ2-7; possible D gene TRBD1, 6 bases. TRBV23-1 falls under the ORF class, with uncertain function. V lost 8 bases to trimming and J lost 0 bases, with 23 bases between them. The length of the CDR3 is 17 residues. CDR3 amino acids: CASFPQGFQGSSYEQYF. The CDR3 DNA is TGCGCCAGCTTTCCTCAGGGTTTTCAGGGGAGCTCCTACGAGCAGTACTTC.

This rearrangement joins TRBV27 to TRBJ2-7, with 8 nucleotides matching TRBD1. Germline V gene data show CDR1 as MNHEY and CDR2 as SMNVEV (reference sequence). The CDR3 covers 14 residues. V trimming: 3 bases; J trimming: 4 bases; junction bases outside the gene matches: 5. CDR3 in amino acids: CASSLMDREYEQYF. CDR3 sequence (DNA): TGTGCCAGCAGTTTGATGGACAGGGAATACGAGCAGTACTTC.

This clone was seen once. The gene calls are TRBV6-1 and TRBJ1-1; D call uncertain. The V and J ends lost 6 bases and 2 bases respectively, with 7 bases between them. CDR3 length equals 12 residues. The V gene's germline CDR1 is MNHNS and CDR2 SASEGT. CDR3 sequence (DNA): TGTGCCAGCAGCCTACGTAACACTGAAGCTTTCTTT. Translating gives CASSLRNTEAFF.

This chain connects TRBV27 to TRBJ2-7, with 7 bases fitting TRBD1. Trimming removed 4 bases from V and 7 bases from J; junction bases left unmatched: 7. Germline lookup yields CDR1 MNHEY and CDR2 SMNVEV (reference sequence). The CDR3 is 13 residues long. The CDR3 nucleotides are TGTGCCAGCAGTTCAAAGGGGGCGCGGGAGCAGTACTTC. This translates into CASSSKGAREQYF.